The present entry profiles one T cell receptor (beta chain) with its context. Germline V gives CDR1 LGHNA, CDR2 YSLEER. The CDR3 totals 14 residues. This sample is part of a study of CXCR3-negative and CXCR3-positive naive CD8 T cells. Study summary: The TRB read total, roughly 140 million, broke down to about 1.5 +/- 0.3 million reads per library.

Via 5' RACE with UMI labels, TRB cDNA libraries were prepared. TCRdb reanalyzed the 5' RACE reads and collapses them to one entry per CDR3 protein, without DNA. This specimen shows 35,000 to 50,000 distinct CDR3 sequences; the ten leading clones hold around 10%. The specimen was memory CD8+ T cells from blood. This sequence originates from a human donor in good health. Some clones in this sample may be carry-over from other donors' samples. J is TRBJ2-3 and V is TRBV4-3; the TCRdb call, TRBD1, lacks DNA for checking. The CDR3 spells CASSSRRTDDTQYF.